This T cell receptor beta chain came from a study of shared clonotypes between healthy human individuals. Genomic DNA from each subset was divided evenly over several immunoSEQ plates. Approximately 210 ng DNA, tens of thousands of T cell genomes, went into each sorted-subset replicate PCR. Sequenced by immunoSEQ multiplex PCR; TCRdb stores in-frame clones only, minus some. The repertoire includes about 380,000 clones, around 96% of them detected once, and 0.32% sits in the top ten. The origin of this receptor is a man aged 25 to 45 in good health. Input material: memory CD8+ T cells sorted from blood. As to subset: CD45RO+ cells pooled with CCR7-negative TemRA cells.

The CDR3 DNA is TGTGCCAGCAGTCAAGGGGGACTAGCGGGAGTGCGGCAGTTCTTC. Protein: CASSQGGLAGVRQFF. J is TRBJ2-1 and V is TRBV11-3; 14 nucleotides match TRBD2. The CDR3 contains 15 residues. The V and J ends lost 6 bases and 12 bases, in that order; junction bases with no gene match: 10. Germline CDR1 reads SGHNT; CDR2 reads YENEEA.